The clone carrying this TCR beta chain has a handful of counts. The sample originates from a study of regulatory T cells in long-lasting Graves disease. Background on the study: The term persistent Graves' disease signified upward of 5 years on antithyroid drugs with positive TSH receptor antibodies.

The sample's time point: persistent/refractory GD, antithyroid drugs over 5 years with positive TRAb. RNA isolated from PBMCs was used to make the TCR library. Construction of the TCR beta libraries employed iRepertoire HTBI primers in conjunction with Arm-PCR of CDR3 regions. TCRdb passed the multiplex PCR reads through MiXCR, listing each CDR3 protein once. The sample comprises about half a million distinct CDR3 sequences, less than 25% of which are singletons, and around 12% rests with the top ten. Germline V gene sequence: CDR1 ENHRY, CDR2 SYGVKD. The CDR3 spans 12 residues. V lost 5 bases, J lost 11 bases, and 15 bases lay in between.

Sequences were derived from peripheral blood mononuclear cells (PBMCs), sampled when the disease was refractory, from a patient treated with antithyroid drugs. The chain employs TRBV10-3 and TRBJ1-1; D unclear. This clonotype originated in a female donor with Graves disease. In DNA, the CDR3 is TGTGCCATCAGTCCCCCCGGCGGAACCGCTTTCTTT. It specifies CAISPPGGTAFF.